Below, 23 T cell receptor beta chains from the same sample are listed, as sequenced in a study of blood T cell repertoires in COVID-19. Here immunoSEQ multiplex PCR was the method, and the copy in TCRdb shows in-frame clones only, minus some. The sample yields around 53,000 clones, roughly 80% seen once. The sequencing input was peripheral blood. These receptor sequences come from a man aged 70-80 years with active COVID-19.

The chain is built from TRBV6-5 and TRBJ2-1; 9 bases align to TRBD2. V was pared by 0 bases and J by 6 bases, with 6 bases of the junction left unmatched. Germline V gene data show CDR1 as MNHEY and CDR2 as SVGAGI. The CDR3 is made up of 16 amino acids. CDR3 amino acids: CASSYSSSGASNEQFF. CDR3 bases: TGTGCCAGCAGTTACTCATCTAGCGGGGCTTCCAATGAGCAGTTCTTC.

This chain connects TRBV6-5 to TRBJ1-5; tentative D call: TRBD1 (5 bases). Germline lookup yields CDR1 MNHEY and CDR2 SVGAGI. This CDR3 is 12 amino acids long. The V end was cut by 8 bases, the J end by 3 bases, with 8 bases between. CDR3 DNA sequence: TGTGCCAGCGGGACTTACAATCAGCCCCAGCATTTT. Protein: CASGTYNQPQHF.

The J gene is TRBJ2-5, the V gene TRBV30, with 9 positions matching TRBD2. Germline CDR1 and CDR2: GTSNPN and SVGIG (reference sequence). The CDR3 runs to 15 residues. Trimming at V came to 4 bases and at J to 2 bases, leaving 8 bases not matched to a gene. The CDR3 loop reads CAWNGAGGLQETQYF. CDR3 in DNA: TGTGCCTGGAACGGGGCGGGAGGGCTACAAGAGACCCAGTACTTC. Supplemented by reference TRBV30 and TRBJ2-5, the full variable domain reads SQTIHQWPATLVQPVGSPLSLECTVEGTSNPNLYWYRQAAGRGLQLLFYSVGIGQISSEVPQNLSASRPQDRQFILSSKKLLLSDSGFYLCAWNGAGGLQETQYFGPGTRLLVL.

V usage is TRBV29-1 and J usage is TRBJ2-7, with a possible D match to TRBD1 (6 bases). Germline V gene data show CDR1 as SQVTM and CDR2 as ANQGSEA. This CDR3 comprises 14 residues. Between the trimmed V and J ends, which lost 7 bases and 0 bases, there was a span of 16 bases. CDR3 DNA sequence: TGCAGCGCCCGCGGGCAGGGGAGCTCCTACGAGCAGTACTTC. Its protein is CSARGQGSSYEQYF.

The V and J genes are TRBV6-6 and TRBJ2-3, with 11 bases matching TRBD2. V lost 5 bases and J lost 5; bases outside the gene matches: 12. This CDR3 comprises 17 residues. Germline-derived CDR1 and CDR2 are MNHNY and SVGAGI (reference sequence). CDR3 residues: CASSPTSGRNRGDTQYF. The CDR3, as DNA: TGTGCCAGCAGTCCTACTAGCGGGAGAAATAGAGGAGATACGCAGTATTTT.

J is TRBJ2-7 and V is TRBV15, with TRBD2 matching 10 bases. Germline values: CDR1 LNHNV, CDR2 YYDKDF (reference sequence). CDR3 length: 15 amino acids. The J segment lost 2 bases and the V segment lost 3 bases, leaving 4 bases of the junction unmatched. CDR3 loop: CATSRRSGRAYEQYF. In DNA, the CDR3 is TGTGCCACCAGCAGGAGAAGCGGGAGGGCCTACGAGCAGTACTTC.

This sequence joins TRBV4-3 and TRBJ1-1; no reliable D call. The CDR3 spans 15 residues. V lost 0 bases and J lost 1, with 9 bases in between. CDR1 LGHNA and CDR2 YSLEER come from the germline V gene. As DNA, the CDR3 is TGCGCCAGCAGCCAAGATGGAGGCGGGAACACTGAAGCTTTCTTT. Its translation: CASSQDGGGNTEAFF.

The CDR3 DNA reads TGCGCCAGCAGCCAAGATTCCCGGACAGGGGCGGGTTCACCCCTCCACTTT. Protein sequence: CASSQDSRTGAGSPLHF. The rearrangement uses TRBV4-3 and TRBJ1-6, with 9 bases aligning to TRBD1. This CDR3 has 17 residues. V dropped 0 bases and J dropped 9; count of bases not matched to a gene: 9. Germline assignment: CDR1 LGHNA and CDR2 YSLEER.

The genes are TRBV9 and TRBJ2-1, with D uncertain. CDR1 SGDLS and CDR2 YYNGEE come from the germline V gene. The CDR3 is 13 residues long. V lost 0 bases and J lost 5, with 6 bases in between. The DNA of the CDR3 is TGTGCCAGCAGCGTAGCCGGTCACAATGAGCAGTTCTTC. Its translation: CASSVAGHNEQFF. Full variable domain (missing parts from reference TRBV9 and TRBJ2-1): DSGVTQTPKHLITATGQRVTLRCSPRSGDLSVYWYQQSLDQGLQFLIQYYNGEERAKGNILERFSAQQFPDLHSELNLSSLELGDSALYFCASSVAGHNEQFFGPGTRLTVL.

The chain couples TRBV15 to TRBJ2-6; the D gene is possibly TRBD2 (6 bases). The CDR3 totals 17 residues. The germline V gene has CDR1 LNHNV and CDR2 YYDKDF (reference sequence). V lost 0 bases to trimming and J lost 0 bases, with 9 bases between them. Written as DNA, the CDR3 is TGTGCCACCAGCAGAGATCGGGGGAGCTCTGGGGCCAACGTCCTGACTTTC. The encoded protein is CATSRDRGSSGANVLTF.

The rearrangement joins TRBV29-1 to TRBJ2-1; 7 bases agree with TRBD2. Germline V CDR1 and CDR2: SQVTM, ANQGSEA. Germline trimming cut 5 bases from V and 7 bases from J; bases unmatched to any gene: 5. CDR3 length: 12 residues. The CDR3, as DNA: TGCAGCGTTAAGTACGGGGGGAATGAGCAGTTCTTC. This encodes CSVKYGGNEQFF.

The chain employs TRBV7-2 and TRBJ1-2, with TRBD1 identical over 9 bases. Germline V gene data show CDR1 as SGHTA and CDR2 as FQGNSA. There are 15 residues in the CDR3. V lost 5 bases and J lost 7; bases outside the gene matches: 11. The CDR3 is CASSGDQGQGGGYTF. CDR3 nucleotide sequence: TGTGCCAGCAGCGGAGACCAGGGACAGGGAGGTGGCTACACCTTC. Looking up the rest from reference TRBV7-2 and TRBJ1-2 gives the full variable domain: GAGVSQSPSNKVTEKGKDVELRCDPISGHTALYWYRQSLGQGLEFLIYFQGNSAPDKSGLPSDRFSAERTGGSVSTLTIQRTQQEDSAVYLCASSGDQGQGGGYTFGSGTRLTVV.

The V call is TRBV3-1 (or the pseudogene TRBV3-2), the J call TRBJ2-3, with D possibly matching TRBD2 (5 bases). Germline V gives CDR1 LGHDT, CDR2 YNNKEL (reference sequence). CDR3 length equals 14 residues. The germline V and J ends were trimmed by 1 base and 0 bases, with 5 bases remaining between them. CDR3 amino acids: CASSQAGSTDTQYF. In DNA form, the CDR3 reads TGTGCCAGCAGCCAAGCGGGAAGCACAGATACGCAGTATTTT.

This clone has a handful of counts. V usage is TRBV6-5 and J usage is TRBJ2-1; 9 nucleotides agree with TRBD1. Germline V gives CDR1 MNHEY, CDR2 SVGAGI. The V segment lost 5 bases and the J segment 4 bases; nucleotides outside the gene matches: 6. CDR3 length: 15 amino acids. Here the CDR3 DNA reads TGTGCCAGCAGTCCCGGGACAGGGATTTACAATGAGCAGTTCTTC. Its protein product is CASSPGTGIYNEQFF.

This sequence joins TRBV6-5 and TRBJ1-4; D call uncertain. Trimming cost V 5 bases and J 4 bases, with 14 bases left between them. Germline CDR1 reads MNHEY; CDR2 reads SVGAGI. The CDR3 has 15 amino acids. The CDR3, as DNA: TGTGCCAGCAGTCGAAACAGAGAACTTAATGAAAAACTGTTTTTT. Protein: CASSRNRELNEKLFF.

The chain employs TRBV28 and TRBJ2-7; 10 bases align to TRBD2. From germline, CDR1 is MDHEN and CDR2 SYDVKM. J gave up 7 bases and V 3 bases, and 6 bases lay outside the gene matches. The CDR3 is 14 residues long. The CDR3 reads CASSLEREGREQYF. The CDR3, as DNA: TGTGCCAGCAGTTTGGAGCGGGAGGGCCGGGAGCAGTACTTC.

This clone was counted between two and nine times. The V call is TRBV2, the J call TRBJ1-1; D not resolved. The CDR3 is made up of 14 amino acids. Trimming took off 4 bases at V and 3 bases at J, with 12 bases between the two ends. Germline CDR1 and CDR2: SNHLY and FYNNEI. CDR3 nucleotides: TGTGCCAGCAGTGCAGAGGGAGTAGACACTGAAGCTTTCTTT. This encodes CASSAEGVDTEAFF.

This chain joins TRBV6-5 and TRBJ2-7, with a weak D call TRBD2 (6 bases). In germline, CDR1 is MNHEY, CDR2 SVGAGI. Trimming took off 6 bases at V and 6 bases at J, with 18 bases between the two ends. The CDR3 totals 14 residues. DNA of the CDR3: TGTGCCAGCAGCCTCGGGCCAGGAGGGACCGAGCAGTACTTC. It encodes CASSLGPGGTEQYF.

The chain couples TRBV11-2 to TRBJ2-7; TRBD2 matches 10 bases. Germline CDR1 and CDR2: SGHAT and FQNNGV. The length of the CDR3 is 16 residues. J lost 3 bases, V lost 1 base, and 6 bases had no gene match. CDR3 coding DNA: TGTGCCAGCAGCTTAGCACCTAGCGGGAGTTTCTACGAGCAGTACTTC. It codes for CASSLAPSGSFYEQYF. The full variable domain, with the rest looked up from reference TRBV11-2 and TRBJ2-7, is EAGVAQSPRYKIIEKRQSVAFWCNPISGHATLYWYQQILGQGPKLLIQFQNNGVVDDSQLPKDRFSAERLKGVDSTLKIQPAKLEDSAVYLCASSLAPSGSFYEQYFGPGTRLTVT.

V usage is TRBV2 and J usage is TRBJ2-7; D possibly corresponds to TRBD2 (5 bases). The CDR3 totals 15 residues. Germline V gene lookup returns CDR1 SNHLY and CDR2 FYNNEI. V lost 6 bases, J lost 0 bases, and 15 bases lay in between. CDR3 bases: TGTGCCAGCAGCGCCGAGGGTAGCGACTCCTACGAGCAGTACTTC. Its protein product is CASSAEGSDSYEQYF.

The chain links TRBV27 to TRBJ1-3, with 7 bases that match TRBD1. The germline V gene encodes CDR1 MNHEY and CDR2 SMNVEV (reference sequence). Trimming at V came to 5 bases and at J to 0 bases, leaving 22 bases not matched to a gene. CDR3 length: 21 amino acids. Written as DNA, the CDR3 is TGTGCCAGCAGTACCCACAGGCCAGTGGAGGGGGCAAAAATCTCTGGAAACACCATATATTTT. It translates to CASSTHRPVEGAKISGNTIYF.

The chain uses TRBV11-2 and TRBJ2-7; TRBD1 is a possible D gene (6 bases). CDR3 length: 14 residues. The germline V gene encodes CDR1 SGHAT and CDR2 FQNNGV. Deletions cut 0 bases from V and 6 bases from J, with 12 bases between. CDR3 nucleotide sequence: TGTGCCAGCAGCTTAGATCGAGGGACACCCGAGCAGTACTTC. This gives the protein CASSLDRGTPEQYF.

This rearrangement joins TRBV6-2 or TRBV6-3 to TRBJ2-3; 13 bases align to TRBD2. V was pared by 2 bases and J by 8 bases, with 7 bases of the junction left unmatched. The V gene's germline CDR1 is MNHEY and CDR2 SVGEGT. The CDR3 extends over 16 amino acids. CDR3 protein: CASSYPTSGRARTQYF. The CDR3 DNA sequence: TGTGCCAGCAGTTACCCTACTAGCGGGAGGGCCCGTACGCAGTATTTT.